Listed below are T cell receptor beta chains from one sample, sequenced in a study of blood T cell repertoires in COVID-19. Generated by immunoSEQ multiplex PCR, the TCRdb table keeps only in-frame clones and is missing some. The table lists more than 250,000 clones, approximately 85% of them singletons, with under 2.5% in the top ten. Sequenced input: PBMCs or T cells enriched from blood (not recorded which). These receptors were collected from a man aged 30 to 39 who had recovered from COVID-19. Each CDR3 is given with its conserved first and last residue. Some rows mark clone size as missing; the rest say once, few, many or name a class of expanded clone.

j_call clone_size v_call cdr3_aa
TRBJ1-6 few TRBV29-1 CSDPGQGNSPLHF
TRBJ2-1 . TRBV19 CASGDRSTMSEFF
TRBJ1-4 once TRBV3-1/TRBV3-2 CASSPTGGHLEKLFF
TRBJ2-2 . TRBV2 CASFELAAAGELFF
TRBJ1-4 . TRBV12-5 CASGNDRGYEKLFF
TRBJ1-2 . TRBV4-1 CASSLMAGGSVYGYTF
TRBJ2-3 . TRBV15 CATSLLGTSGGADTQYF
TRBJ2-5 . TRBV3-1/TRBV3-2 CASRTSGGLETQYF
TRBJ2-7 . TRBV19 CASSKLYSVRNYEQYF
TRBJ2-4 . TRBV7-9 CASSQMGQGKNIQYF
TRBJ2-1 . TRBV6-4 CASSVGLAGGEQFF
TRBJ2-7 . TRBV4-3 CASSQDELAGGYEQYF
TRBJ2-1 . TRBV19 CASSIGGGRYNEQFF
TRBJ1-1 . TRBV11-3 CASSLGQTNTEAFF
TRBJ1-5 . TRBV14 CASSQSTGNQPQHF
TRBJ1-5 . TRBV27 CASANRGENQPQHF
TRBJ2-1 . TRBV24-1 CATSAPGQGNEQFF
TRBJ2-3 . TRBV11-2 CASSMSVGDTQYF
TRBJ1-1 once TRBV24-1 CATSDPGGDEAFF
TRBJ1-6 . TRBV2 CASSSDRVNSPLHF
TRBJ2-1 few TRBV5-1 CASSFGQGLGNEQFF
TRBJ2-5 . TRBV7-9 CASSQTSGETQYF
TRBJ1-4 few TRBV7-3 CASSPPGVTNEKLFF
TRBJ1-3 . TRBV5-4 CASSLPRAGGNTIYF
TRBJ1-2 . TRBV2 CARSYGTFGGYTF
TRBJ2-7 . TRBV18 CASSRRQGPDEQYF
TRBJ1-5 . TRBV19 CASSIRRTGDQPQHF
TRBJ1-1 . TRBV27 CASSLSSGGGTEAFF
TRBJ1-2 . TRBV9 CASSVDGGSLYGYTF
TRBJ2-3 . TRBV11-3 CASSLRSAGALDTDTQYF
TRBJ1-3 . TRBV6-5 CASSQEPGNTIYF
TRBJ1-3 . TRBV5-1 CASSRMTGAGNTIYF
TRBJ2-7 . TRBV19 CASTIGTGGEYEQYF
TRBJ1-6 . TRBV19 CASSISGASNSPLHF
TRBJ2-5 . TRBV7-6 CASSEGLARQETQYF
TRBJ1-4 few TRBV6-5 CASRRARGEKLFF
TRBJ1-1 once TRBV7-2 CASSLGGRGLTEAFF
TRBJ2-3 . TRBV29-1 CSVGGGRGNIGTDTQYF
TRBJ2-3 . TRBV2 CASTGQGPTDTQYF
TRBJ1-2 . TRBV19 CASSRTGGEIGSYGYTF
TRBJ1-1 . TRBV2 CASSAQGNTEAFF
TRBJ1-6 . TRBV6-5 CASSYSGGPNSPLHF
TRBJ2-1 . TRBV4-2 CASSQDSLFDEQFF
TRBJ2-4 . TRBV27 CASTASGLVQNIQYF
TRBJ2-3 . TRBV6-2/TRBV6-3 CASSSRAGLADTQYF
TRBJ2-7 few TRBV2 CASSPDVGRGEQYF
TRBJ1-2 . TRBV4-3 CASSQGGITTYGYTF
TRBJ1-2 . TRBV7-3 CASSLTGEGANGYTF
TRBJ2-7 . TRBV27 CASSPSKGHFSYEQYF
TRBJ1-1 . TRBV19 CASSTLVVNTEAFF
TRBJ2-1 . TRBV5-6 CASSLRGRGRNEQFF
TRBJ2-7 . TRBV6-1 CASSENRQYSYEQYF
TRBJ1-4 . TRBV5-3 CARSWDRVEEKLFF